Listed below are T cell receptor beta chains from one sample, sequenced in a study of molecular identifiers for immune sequencing clone quantification. Each CDR3 protein gets one entry after TCRdb re-called the PCR reads with MiXCR. The table lists under 650,000 distinct CDR3 sequences, just under 20% of them singletons. Sequenced sample: naive CD8+ T cells from blood, with Jurkat cell RNA spiked in. These receptors originate from a human donor in good health. Some libraries in this study had Jurkat cell RNA spiked in. The CDR3 runs from the conserved cysteine through the conserved F or W. Fields, in order: clone size, J gene, V gene, D gene, CDR3 DNA, CDR3 protein. The D gene is left open where the match is weak. Not all rows give a size; the values are once, few, many and, for expanded clones, a class.

medium-sized	TRBJ2-5	TRBV27	TRBD1	TGTGCCAGCAGTTTATCTAGGGGGCCGTATTACCAAGAGACCCAGTACTTC	CASSLSRGPYYQETQYF
few	TRBJ2-2	TRBV4-1	TRBD2	TGCGCCAGCAGCCAAGCAGCGGGAGGGCCCACCGGGGAGCTGTTTTTT	CASSQAAGGPTGELFF
many	TRBJ2-3	TRBV4-3	-	TGCGCCAGCACCCCAAGTTGGCTGGCAACTAGCACAGATACGCAGTATTTT	CASTPSWLATSTDTQYF
many	TRBJ1-5	TRBV9	-	TGTGCCAGCAGCGTAGCGGATATCAATCAGCCCCAGCATTTT	CASSVADINQPQHF
many	TRBJ2-2	TRBV5-1	TRBD1	TGCGCCAGCACCCCGACAGGGGCGGTTACCGGGGAGCTGTTTTTT	CASTPTGAVTGELFF
-	TRBJ2-2	TRBV6-5	-	TGTGCCAGCAGTTTCATCACCGGGGAGCTGGTTTTT	CASSFITGELVF
many	TRBJ2-1	TRBV3-1	-	TGTGCCAGCAGCCAACCGGGCTTCGATGAGCAGTTCTTC	CASSQPGFDEQFF
-	TRBJ2-5	TRBV7-7	-	TGTGCTAGCAGCCCCCTGGGCAGGGAAGAGACCCAGTACTTC	CASSPLGREETQYF
-	TRBJ2-3	TRBV20-1	-	TGCAGTGCGGACCGGGGCCACCCATCTAGCACAGATACGCAGTATTTT	CSADRGHPSSTDTQYF
-	TRBJ2-1	TRBV7-7	TRBD2	TGTGCCAGCAGCCAGGGGACTAGCAATGAGCAGTTCTTC	CASSQGTSNEQFF
many	TRBJ1-4	TRBV4-3	-	TGCGCCAGCAGCCAAGAACGGGGGGCTGGCGAAAAACTGTTTTTT	CASSQERGAGEKLFF
many	TRBJ1-3	TRBV4-3	-	TGCGCCAGCAGCCAAGATCGGGTCAACTCTGGAAACACCATATATTTT	CASSQDRVNSGNTIYF
-	TRBJ1-1	TRBV7-9	TRBD1	TGTGCCAGCAGCGAAGGACAGGGAGGGAACACTGAAGCTTTCTTT	CASSEGQGGNTEAFF
many	TRBJ2-2	TRBV19	TRBD2	TGTGCCAGTAGTTTAATGACTAGCGGGGGCGCTTTAACCGGGGAGCTGTTTTTT	CASSLMTSGGALTGELFF
few	TRBJ2-7	TRBV5-6	-	TGTGCCAGCAGCACTCAAGCCGCCTACGAGCAGTACTTC	CASSTQAAYEQYF
few	TRBJ2-7	TRBV18	-	TGTGCCAGCTCACCACTCCCAGGCAGGACTCTAACGGGGGACGAGCAGTACTTC	CASSPLPGRTLTGDEQYF
many	TRBJ2-1	TRBV6-5	-	TGTGCCAGCAGTCCGCCTAGCGCAGTAACCTACAATGAGCAGTTCTTC	CASSPPSAVTYNEQFF
many	TRBJ1-1	TRBV5-5	-	TGTGCCAGCAGCTGGGGGATTGGGGCCAACACTGAAGCTTTCTTT	CASSWGIGANTEAFF
many	TRBJ1-2	TRBV5-4	TRBD1	TGTGCCAGCAGCTTGGTGTTGTTGGTGGGGACAGAGTCTATTCGGGGCTACACCTTC	CASSLVLLVGTESIRGYTF
many	TRBJ1-5	TRBV5-6	-	TGTGCCAGCAGTACTGGACAGCAGATGAATCAGCCCCAGCATTTT	CASSTGQQMNQPQHF
-	TRBJ1-5	TRBV5-1	-	TGCGCCAGCAGCCCGGGGGAGGACTCCGATCAGCCCCAGCATTTT	CASSPGEDSDQPQHF
few	TRBJ2-5	TRBV10-1	-	TGCGCCAGCAGCGACACCCCGGGGGAAGAGACCCAGTACTTC	CASSDTPGEETQYF
many	TRBJ2-2	TRBV9	-	TGTGCCAGCAGCGTAGCGGGACCGACGGAGCTGTTTTTT	CASSVAGPTELFF
-	TRBJ1-2	TRBV6-2/TRBV6-3	-	TGTGCCAGCAAAGGGAGAGAACACCCCTATGGCTACACCTTC	CASKGREHPYGYTF
once	TRBJ2-7	TRBV19	-	TGTGCCAGTAGTATAGGAGCAAGCGACTACGAGCAGTACTTC	CASSIGASDYEQYF
many	TRBJ2-6	TRBV5-1	-	TGCGCCAGCAGCTTGGCCCAGGTGGGAGCTGGGGCCAACGTCCTGACTTTC	CASSLAQVGAGANVLTF
many	TRBJ2-1	TRBV27	-	TGTGCCAGCAGTTTTGTGGGCGGGCCCTACAATGAGCAGTTCTTC	CASSFVGGPYNEQFF
few	TRBJ2-5	TRBV12-3/TRBV12-4	TRBD2	TGTGCCAGCAGTTTAGAGCGGGGGGGCCGGGAGACCCAGTACTTC	CASSLERGGRETQYF
many	TRBJ1-5	TRBV6-2/TRBV6-3	TRBD1	TGTGCCAGCAGTGAGGACAGGGGGAATCAGCCCCAGCATTTT	CASSEDRGNQPQHF
-	TRBJ2-7	TRBV19	-	TGTGCCAGTAGTATAGGAGAACACTCCTACGAGCAGTACTTC	CASSIGEHSYEQYF
-	TRBJ1-5	TRBV19	-	TGTGCCAGTAGTGTCGGGAGCGAATTCAATCAGCCCCAGCATTTT	CASSVGSEFNQPQHF